This T cell receptor beta chain was sequenced in a study of cytomegalovirus exposure and HLA in healthy donors (dated by TCRdb to about 2017). In terms of the full investigation: An earlier analysis of more than 550 of the donors reported about 260 Gb of sequence data and 117 million unique TCR beta sequences obtained from about 179 million T cells. High-throughput TCR immunosequencing, statistical association of individual TCRs with disease status, and machine learning were combined to predict cytomegalovirus infection status. The study was designed to test whether signatures of past pathogen exposure could be identified by cataloging public T cell receptors. A later analysis re-examined previously published TCR beta repertoires from just over 650 donors and added high-resolution HLA genotyping to investigate patterns of TCR occurrence. The study profiled the T cell repertoires of 500 to 800 subjects by immunosequencing and related them to cytomegalovirus serostatus. All discovery cohort repertoires had been generated on a single sequencing platform. Along with the roughly 700-subject first cohort, a separate validation cohort of over a hundred different subjects was used. The later analysis used no new phenotypic data to find candidate immune exposures, relying instead on TCR beta sequences and their occurrence across donors. Both class I and class II loci were covered by HLA typing, at four-digit resolution. A later genetic analysis used genome-wide SNP genotypes for 398 of the 666 donors, treating that subset as a discovery cohort. A handful of DR-DQ haplotypes were handled as single units for association and clustering because linkage in the cohort was strong. Among 300 to 450 genotyped donors of the cohort, an average of approximately 250,000 unique TCR beta nucleotide sequences were sequenced per donor, roughly 20% of them non-productive. The genetic ancestry cluster associated with self-reported Caucasian donors included around 76% of the approximately 400 genotyped donors. Donor age, sex, ethnicity and CMV serostatus were compiled together with the repertoire data. To decide whether each TCR beta V gene segment behaved as functional or pseudogenic, an earlier analysis of some 580 of the donors relied on high-throughput TCR beta sequencing. An early release that covered about 640 HLA-typed donors contained about 290 gigabases of sequencing data and about 84 million unique TCR sequences. Typing coverage differed by locus: A, B, C, DRB1 and DQB1 were typed in roughly 629-630 donors, DQA1 in 522, DPA1 in over 600, and DPB1 in just under 490. Overall study results and their limits: V-gene and J-gene trimming of TCR beta chains was associated with a missense DCLRE1C variant in a later genetic analysis, and the association was replicated in an independent cohort. In vitro tests confirmed that a few of the cytomegalovirus-associated TCR beta chains recognize cytomegalovirus antigens. Because counts were too low, about 15 rarely observed V segments, including chromosome 9 orphons, were left out of the earlier analysis of 587 of the donors. HLA typing was unavailable for some donors at each locus, so association tests used only the typed subset. In a later genetic analysis, fewer N-insertions in productive TCRs were reported among donors in an Asian-associated ancestry cluster than the approximately 710-donor mean. Roughly uniform sequencing depth across donors was assumed in presence/absence analyses, although this assumption may not hold. The 87-base-pair reads could not distinguish some IMGT-functional V segments, including TRBV6-2 and TRBV6-3, so those segments were excluded. The classifier was reported to diagnose cytomegalovirus status with high specificity and sensitivity in both the original and validation cohorts. In the study, 150 to 200 TCR beta chains were listed as associated with cytomegalovirus. When HLA alleles, especially DR and DQ, strongly co-occurred, attributing TCR associations to individual alleles was difficult. Most TCR sequences were observed very rarely across donors, whereas some public TCRs were present in many individuals. Immune exposure information for the cohort was limited to CMV serostatus. Specific HLA alleles were associated with over 15,000 TCR beta sequences at a false discovery rate of 0.05 in a later analysis. In a later analysis, HLA-associated TCR beta chains were found to be more clonally expanded and to have lower generation probabilities than equally common non-associated chains. In an earlier analysis of 587 of the donors, most TCR beta V segments were observed in productive rearrangements about 87% or about 30% of the time, broadly matching IMGT annotations. According to a later analysis, parvovirus B19, influenza, CMV and Epstein-Barr virus appeared linked to several top co-occurrence clusters. It was suggested by the authors that the approach could potentially be generalized to other disease states and immunological phenotypes. The cohort was sequenced for TCR beta chains only, and without alpha or paired-chain data the features that could be detected were limited. According to a later analysis, TCR association rates differed among HLA loci, with DRB1 alleles showing the most associated TCRs and HLA-C alleles showing the fewest. A cluster of highly shared sequence variants was judged likely to be a technical artifact of the sequencing pipeline. A further reported finding was that TCR beta sequences accurately predicted the HLA-A and HLA-B alleles for most subjects in the first cohort. According to a later analysis, most CMV-associated TCR beta chains appeared to be HLA-restricted, and the HLA associations seemed to be driven largely by CMV exposure. Correlated functional status among segregating V segments might be attributable to linkage disequilibrium, but an unknown experimental factor could not be ruled out.

The germline V gene sets CDR1 to SNHLY and CDR2 to FYNNEI. Compared with germline, V lacks 4 bases and J lacks 1 base; bases without a gene match: 3. The CDR3 numbers 14 residues from cysteine through phenylalanine. The retained sequence is limited to the CDR3, 42 bases, with the frame set at the first base. The cohort was made up of approximately 670 healthy bone marrow donors. All cohort members were sampled while nominally healthy, although unrecorded immune exposures were likely present. The donor was CMV seronegative and was included in the group of 352 seronegative cohort members. A peripheral blood sample was collected from each donor, and TCR beta sequencing was performed on peripheral blood mononuclear cells. Genomic DNA extraction from the blood cell samples was performed with the Qiagen DNeasy Blood Extraction Kit. Concerning this clone itself: Its antigen target is currently unknown. One base away there is no much larger clone; base qualities are not given.

The method behind the library was the immunoSEQ multiplex PCR assay. For the multiplex PCR, a mixture combining 60 forward primers for TCR Vbeta segments and 13 reverse primers for TCR Jbeta segments was used. Amplification of the CDR3 region of rearranged TCR beta genes was performed with a multiplex PCR assay on genomic DNA. Amplified TCR beta libraries were sequenced as 87-base-pair reads on the Illumina HiSeq System. The paper's processing steps were these. A later analysis tallied around 87 million unique TCR beta chains across the approximately 670 repertoires, and around 10 million of those chains were shared by two or more donors. Raw reads were error-corrected and collapsed into unique sequences with a nearest-neighbor algorithm that merged closely related sequences to remove PCR and sequencing errors. CDR3 sequences were aligned to IMGT reference sequences to assign V, D and J gene segments. For a sequence to be retained, a match of at least six nucleotides was required to both a V gene segment and a J gene segment. Rearrangements were classified as productive when the CDR3 lacked stop codons and remained in frame with V and J, and all other rearrangements were classified as non-productive. CDR3 was defined according to IMGT convention as the region running from the second conserved V-encoded cysteine to the conserved J-encoded phenylalanine. Sequences without an unambiguous match to a single V gene segment were excluded from the earlier analysis of a few hundred of the donors. In an earlier analysis of 450 to 700 of the donors, V segments were called functional above 56.7% productive rearrangements and were called segregating when the between-donor standard deviation exceeded 5%. A statistical classification framework was built for diagnosing cytomegalovirus status from the catalog of TCR beta chain sequences. A later analysis assigned V and J genes by comparing TCR nucleotide sequences with IMGT/GENE-DB human TR gene sequences. A later analysis assigned CDR3 sequences and most-parsimonious VDJ recombination scenarios with the TCRdist pipeline. In a later analysis, each TCR beta chain was defined by its CDR3 amino acid sequence together with its V-gene family, and reads without a unique V-gene family were excluded. A later analysis removed several hundred highly shared, low-generation-probability nucleotide sequences to deal with suspected cross-contamination and a sequencing artifact. In a later analysis, a clonal expansion index for each public chain was calculated from normalized within-repertoire ranks of inferred template counts. Generation probabilities in a later analysis came from a VDJ recombination model fitted to out-of-frame rearrangements, and those results were checked against IGoR. In a later analysis, TCR-TCR, TCR-HLA and TCR-CMV co-occurrence was scored with hypergeometric tests, and a repertoire-size bias correction was applied to TCR pairs. In a later analysis, false discovery rates were estimated by permuting HLA or CMV assignments 20 times. In a later analysis, co-occurring TCRs were grouped using DBSCAN, with TCRdist sequence similarity added in when clustering inside HLA-allele-positive subsets. For co-occurrence clustering, repertoires with fewer than 30,000 or more than 120,000 public chains were excluded, along with a handful of repertoires with anomalous nucleotide sharing. TCRdb's version of the immuneACCESS table is confined to in-frame rearrangements and falls short of the full clone set. An unresolved V gene accounts for under half of the shortfall where checked; the remainder is of unknown origin. V, J and clone size are those of that table, while D and trimming were read from the DNA. The sample includes about 160,000 clones, with 80% to 90% observed a single time. The leading ten clones occupy about 0.82% of the sample.

The chain is encoded by TRBV2 joined to TRBJ1-1, with TRBD1 identical over 7 junction bases. This TCR derives from a woman aged 18-29 years in good health and CMV-seronegative. Source material: PBMCs. The bases read TGTGCCAGCAGTGTAGGGGGCCCGAACACTGAAGCTTTCTTT. It translates as CASSVGGPNTEAFF.